What follows describes a single T cell receptor (beta chain). The ends were cut back, 8 bases at V and 8 bases at J, with 13 bases in the middle. This CDR3 contains 13 residues. From germline, CDR1 is MNHEY and CDR2 SVGAGI. Methods used by the authors: Researchers report that nucleated cell counts were estimated from reference gene primer amplification. Produced via immunoSEQ multiplex PCR; TCRdb's table is partial and in-frame only. The V and J calls and clone size were taken over from that table, and D and trimming were inferred from the DNA. The table includes 180,000 or so clones, more than 70% detected once. This record belongs to a study of blood T cell repertoires in COVID-19. In the study overall: Acute and convalescent COVID-19 specimens originated in the United States, Italy and Spain. In each case, the material was cDNA or gDNA derived from T cells, B-cell-depleted T cells, or PBMCs.

V and J are TRBV6-5 and TRBJ1-6; TRBD1 is a possible D gene (5 bases). This sequence originates from a woman aged 25-40 years with acute or convalescent COVID-19. Sequenced input: peripheral blood. Here the CDR3 DNA reads TGTGCCAGCCTCGTAACAGGCCATTCACCCCTCCACTTT. Its translation is CASLVTGHSPLHF.